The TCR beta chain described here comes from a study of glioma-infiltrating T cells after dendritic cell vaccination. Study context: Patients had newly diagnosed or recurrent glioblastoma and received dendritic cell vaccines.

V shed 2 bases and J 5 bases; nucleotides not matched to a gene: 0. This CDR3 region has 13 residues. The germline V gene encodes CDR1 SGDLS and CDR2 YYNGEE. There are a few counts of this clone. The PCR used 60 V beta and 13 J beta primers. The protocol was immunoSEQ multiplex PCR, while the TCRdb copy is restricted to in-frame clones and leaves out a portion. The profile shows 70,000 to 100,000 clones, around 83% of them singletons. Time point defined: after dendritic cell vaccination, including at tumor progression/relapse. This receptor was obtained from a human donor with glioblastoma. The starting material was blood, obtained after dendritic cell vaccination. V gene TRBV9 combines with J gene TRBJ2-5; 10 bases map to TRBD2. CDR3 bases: TGTGCCAGCAGCGTGGGACTAGCGGAGACCCAGTACTTC. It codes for CASSVGLAETQYF.